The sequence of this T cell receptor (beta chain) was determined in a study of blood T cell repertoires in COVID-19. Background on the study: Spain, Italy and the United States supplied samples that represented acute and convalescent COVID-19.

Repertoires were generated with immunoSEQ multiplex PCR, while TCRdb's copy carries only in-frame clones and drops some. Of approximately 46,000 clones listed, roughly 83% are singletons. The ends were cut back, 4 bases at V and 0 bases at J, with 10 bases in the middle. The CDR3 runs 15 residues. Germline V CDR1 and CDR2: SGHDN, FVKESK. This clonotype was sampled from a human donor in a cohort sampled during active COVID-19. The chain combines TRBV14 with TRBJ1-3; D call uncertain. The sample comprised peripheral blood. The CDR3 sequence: CASSPSFFSGNTIYF. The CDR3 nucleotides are TGTGCCAGCAGCCCGAGCTTTTTCTCTGGAAACACCATATATTTT.